This T cell receptor (beta chain) stems from a study of shared clonotypes between healthy human individuals. For the study at large: Three men and a couple of women, aged 18 to 49, were donors. Study findings and constraints: It was the few donors that limited the genetic and exposure-history diversity represented.

This CDR3 contains 15 residues. V lost 6 bases to trimming and J lost 9 bases; unmatched junction nucleotides: 14. In germline, CDR1 is SEHNR, CDR2 FQNEAQ (reference sequence). This clone showed up just once. Its matching antigen is unknown. Naive CD8 cells lacked CD45RO, underwent positive selection for CCR7 and left out terminally differentiated effector memory CD45RA+ cells. Measured with immunoSEQ multiplex PCR; TCRdb has only the in-frame clones, and not every one. This table has about 580,000 clones, roughly 98% appearing once. The sequencing input was naive CD8+ T cells sorted from blood. The origin of this receptor is a young man in good health. The chain has TRBV7-9 and TRBJ2-1; 7 positions match TRBD1. CDR3 bases: TGTGCCAGCAGTAAAACAGGGGTTCTAGACGGTGAGCAGTTCTTC. Translating it yields CASSKTGVLDGEQFF. Full variable domain (outside the CDR3, taken from reference TRBV7-9 and TRBJ2-1): DTGVSQNPRHKITKRGQNVTFRCDPISEHNRLYWYRQTLGQGPEFLTYFQNEAQLEKSRLLSDRFSAERPKGSFSTLEIQRTEQGDSAMYLCASSKTGVLDGEQFFGPGTRLTVL.